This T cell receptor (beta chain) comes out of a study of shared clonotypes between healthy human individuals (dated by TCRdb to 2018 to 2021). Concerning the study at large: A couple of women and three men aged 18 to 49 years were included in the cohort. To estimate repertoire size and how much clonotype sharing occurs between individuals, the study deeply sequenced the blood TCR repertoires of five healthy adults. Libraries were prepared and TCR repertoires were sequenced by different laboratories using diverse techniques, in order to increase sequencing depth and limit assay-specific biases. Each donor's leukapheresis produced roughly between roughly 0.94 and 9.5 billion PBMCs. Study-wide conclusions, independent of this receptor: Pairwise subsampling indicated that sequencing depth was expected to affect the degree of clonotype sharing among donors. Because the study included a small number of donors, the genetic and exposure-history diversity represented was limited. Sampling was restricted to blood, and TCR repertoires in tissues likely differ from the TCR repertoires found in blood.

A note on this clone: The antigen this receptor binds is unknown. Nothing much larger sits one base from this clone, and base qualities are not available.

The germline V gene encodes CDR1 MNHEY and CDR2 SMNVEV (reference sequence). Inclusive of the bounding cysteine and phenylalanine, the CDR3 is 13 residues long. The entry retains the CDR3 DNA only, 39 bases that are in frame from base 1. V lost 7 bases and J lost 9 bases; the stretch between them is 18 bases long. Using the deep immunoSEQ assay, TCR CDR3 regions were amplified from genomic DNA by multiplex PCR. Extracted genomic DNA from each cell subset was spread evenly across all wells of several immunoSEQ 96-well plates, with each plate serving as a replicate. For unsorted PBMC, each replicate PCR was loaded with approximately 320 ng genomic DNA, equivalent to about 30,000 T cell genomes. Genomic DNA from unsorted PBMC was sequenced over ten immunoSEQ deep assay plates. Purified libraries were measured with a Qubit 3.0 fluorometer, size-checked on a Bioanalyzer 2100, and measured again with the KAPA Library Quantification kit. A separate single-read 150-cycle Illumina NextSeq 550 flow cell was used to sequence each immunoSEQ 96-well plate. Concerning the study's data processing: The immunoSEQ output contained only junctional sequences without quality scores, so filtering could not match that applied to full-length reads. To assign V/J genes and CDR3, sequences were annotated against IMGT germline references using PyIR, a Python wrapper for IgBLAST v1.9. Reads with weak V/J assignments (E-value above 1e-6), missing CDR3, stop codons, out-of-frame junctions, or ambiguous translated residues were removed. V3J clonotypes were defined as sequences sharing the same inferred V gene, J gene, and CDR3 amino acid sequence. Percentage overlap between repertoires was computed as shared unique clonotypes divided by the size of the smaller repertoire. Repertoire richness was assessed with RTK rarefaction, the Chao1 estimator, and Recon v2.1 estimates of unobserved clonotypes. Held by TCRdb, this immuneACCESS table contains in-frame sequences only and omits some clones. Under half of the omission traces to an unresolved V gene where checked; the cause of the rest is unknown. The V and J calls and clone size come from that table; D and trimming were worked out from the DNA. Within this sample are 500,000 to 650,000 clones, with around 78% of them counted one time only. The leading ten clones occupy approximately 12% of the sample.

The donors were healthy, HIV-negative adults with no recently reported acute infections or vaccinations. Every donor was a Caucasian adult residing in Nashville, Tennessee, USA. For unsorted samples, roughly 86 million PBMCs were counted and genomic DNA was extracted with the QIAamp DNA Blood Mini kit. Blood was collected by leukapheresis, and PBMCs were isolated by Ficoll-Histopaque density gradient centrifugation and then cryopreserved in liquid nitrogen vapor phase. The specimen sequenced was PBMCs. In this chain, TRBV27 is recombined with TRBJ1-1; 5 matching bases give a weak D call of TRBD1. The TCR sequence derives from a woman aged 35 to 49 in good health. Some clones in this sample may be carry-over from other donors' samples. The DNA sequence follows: TGTGCCAGCACGGAGCCGTGGGGGGAAAAAGCTTTCTTT. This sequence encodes CASTEPWGEKAFF.